This TCR beta chain was sequenced for a study of Graves' ophthalmopathy and Graves' hyperthyroidism (dated 2018 in TCRdb). Study-level background: Stable hyperthyroidism was defined as no progression to ophthalmopathy within 18 months of follow-up. After sampling, hyperthyroidism patients received methimazole starting at 30 mg daily, and ophthalmopathy patients received high-dose intravenous methylprednisolone. The independent validation cohort included approximately 19 hyperthyroidism patients plus 17 patients who later progressed from hyperthyroidism to ophthalmopathy. In total, over 130 blood samples were TCR-sequenced: 43 ophthalmopathy, some 80 hyperthyroidism and some 17 hyperthyroidism-to-ophthalmopathy patients. To explore V-J signatures that separate ophthalmopathy from hyperthyroidism, a discovery set of about a hundred patients was enrolled, consisting of more than 40 with ophthalmopathy and roughly 57 with stable hyperthyroidism. To tell Graves' ophthalmopathy apart from Graves' hyperthyroidism, and to predict which patients would progress to ophthalmopathy, the study relied on TCR beta repertoire signatures. In about six hyperthyroidism patients, the T-cell repertoire of thyroid tissue was compared with the T-cell repertoire of blood. Results the study describes overall, beyond this receptor: In validation, the model predicted ophthalmopathy progression with about 64% sensitivity and 72.22% specificity; about a dozen predicted patients were CT-confirmed with GO in a median of around 6 months. No statistical method was used to set the sample size in advance, and the investigators knew which group each participant was assigned to. In cross-validation, the 13-signature model distinguished ophthalmopathy from stable hyperthyroidism with approximately 85% sensitivity and around 82% specificity, and in the test set the corresponding values were roughly 80% and 76%. Most expanded thyroid clonotypes with frequency above 0.001 were also detected in blood, suggesting blood repertoires may reflect the thyroid immune response.

The germline V gene encodes CDR1 DFQATT and CDR2 SNEGSKA (reference sequence). V is pruned by 6 bases and J by 4 bases, leaving 9 bases of the junction without a gene match. From the cysteine through the phenylalanine, the CDR3 covers 13 amino acids. Just the 39-base CDR3 DNA is kept, in frame starting at base 1. Hyperthyroidism patients were newly diagnosed, with disease duration under 2 months, and aged 18 to 65 years. Patients with other autoimmune diseases, uncontrolled infections, pregnancy or lactation were excluded from the study. Diagnosis relied on clinical symptoms, serum thyroxine, TRAb, thyroid ultrasound and orbital computed tomography. Total RNA was extracted with Trizol reagent and quality-checked on an Agilent 2100 Bioanalyzer. For repertoire sequencing, TCR beta CDR3 regions were amplified from RNA transcripts. HTBI primers and the Qiagen OneStep RT-PCR kit were used in a first-round RT-PCR, which was followed by a second-round multiplex PCR, size selection and purification. Libraries were sequenced on an Illumina HiSeq2000 using paired-end 100 bp reads. Concerning the study's data processing: SOAPnuke was used for read processing, and reads with adapters, uncalled bases, a mean Phred below 15, or no exact constant-primer or identifier match were discarded. High-quality paired reads were merged with COPE v1.2.5. Unique nucleotide sequences were defined as clonotypes and aligned to IMGT TRB V, D and J references using MiTCR v1.1. Only V-J combinations with frequency above 0.0001 were analysed, covering approximately 99% of repertoires. For each V-J combination, a TCR clonal expansion and chaos score was defined as F50 clonal expansion divided by the chaos observed in the TCRdist matrix. Welch's t-statistics and random forest were used to narrow the features down to about twelve V-J combinations, which were then fed into a naive Bayes classifier. Thyroid-blood repertoire similarity was quantified with the Morisita-Horn index. TCRdb trimmed public reads at Q25 via fastp, called clones via MiXCR and kept in-frame beta chains. Entries that share a CDR3 protein sequence are merged under the most common genes and DNA. TCRdb, rather than the study authors, made the V and J calls. Here the sample has around 1,200,000 distinct CDR3 sequences; 35% to 40% occur a single time. In total, the top ten clones hold over 8.5% of the sample.

This clonotype appeared many times. Its antigen remains undetermined. No per-base quality is available; no much larger clone lies one base away. The TCR was taken from an adult man with Graves' hyperthyroidism. The chain couples TRBV20-1 to TRBJ2-7, with 7 bases matching TRBD2. Sample: peripheral blood or thyroid tissue (not recorded which). The nucleotide sequence is given as TGCAGTGCCCCGGGGCTAGCGGCGTACGAGCAGTACTTC. Its protein reads: CSAPGLAAYEQYF.